The clone carrying this T cell receptor (beta chain) was counted ten times or more. The antigen is not known. J gave up 4 bases and V 3 bases, and 5 bases lay outside the gene matches. Germline assignment: CDR1 SGHRS and CDR2 YFSETQ. This CDR3 region has 14 residues. This sample stems from a study of response to subunit inactivated influenza vaccine. TCRdb itself ran the RT-PCR reads through MiXCR, one entry per CDR3 protein. The sample records more than 200,000 distinct CDR3 sequences, roughly an eighth being singletons. Study-level results: That few new T cells are recruited by each seasonal influenza vaccination was the authors' suggestion.

This clonotype originated in a man in his fifties who received an inactivated influenza vaccine. The source was non-naive T cells sorted from PBMCs, collected about 14 days before vaccination. This chain links TRBV5-1 with TRBJ1-1, with 8 bases that match TRBD1. The CDR3 DNA reads TGCGCCAGCAGCTCACAGGGGGTTATCACTGAAGCTTTCTTT. This encodes CASSSQGVITEAFF.